This T cell receptor (beta chain) was identified in a study of response to subunit inactivated influenza vaccine. The V segment lost 5 bases and the J segment 2 bases; nucleotides outside the gene matches: 8. CDR1 is LNHNV, CDR2 YYDKDF, per germline (reference sequence). The CDR3 loop spans 16 amino acids. One entry per CDR3 protein, called by TCRdb with MiXCR from the RT-PCR reads. The sample includes fewer than 250,000 distinct CDR3 sequences, around 14% of them seen just once. Comment on this clonotype: The target antigen is unknown.

Study findings and constraints: Authors suggested seasonal influenza vaccinations each recruit few new T cells.

The TCR originated in a man aged 50 to 59 who received an inactivated influenza vaccine. J is TRBJ2-1 and V is TRBV15; TRBD2 agrees at 8 bases. Sequenced material: CD8+ T cells sorted from PBMCs, taken roughly 5 days after vaccination. In DNA form, the CDR3 reads TGTGCCACCAGCCCCCCTGTAGCGGGACCCTACAATGAGCAGTTCTTC. Translation: CATSPPVAGPYNEQFF.